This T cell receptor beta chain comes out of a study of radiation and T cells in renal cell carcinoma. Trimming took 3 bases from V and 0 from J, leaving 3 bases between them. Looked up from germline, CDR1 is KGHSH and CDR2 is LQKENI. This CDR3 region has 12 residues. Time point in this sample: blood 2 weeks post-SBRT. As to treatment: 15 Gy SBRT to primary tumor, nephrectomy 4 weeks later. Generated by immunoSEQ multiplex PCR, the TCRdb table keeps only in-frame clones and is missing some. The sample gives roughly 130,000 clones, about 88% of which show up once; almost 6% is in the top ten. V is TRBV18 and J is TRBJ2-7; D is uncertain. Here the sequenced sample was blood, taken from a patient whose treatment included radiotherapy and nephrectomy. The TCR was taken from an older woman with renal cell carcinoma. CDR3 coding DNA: TGTGCCAGCTCACCTCTCTCCTACGAGCAGTACTTC. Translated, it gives CASSPLSYEQYF.